One sample yielded the 29 T cell receptor beta chains listed below, sequenced in a study of long-term antiretroviral therapy in people with HIV. Researchers report immunoSEQ v3.0 was run at survey level. The repertoire was sequenced with immunoSEQ multiplex PCR; TCRdb's copy has only in-frame clones and lacks some. Here the sample spans fewer than 30,000 clones, around 86% being singletons. Here the sequenced sample was unsorted PBMCs, taken roughly 2.6 years after starting antiretroviral therapy. The receptors derive from a man aged 35 to 55 with HIV.

This clone was counted once. The DNA for the CDR3 is TGTGCCAGCAGCTTAGGGGGAGGGGCGGGTGGGTACACTGAAGCTTTCTTT. As protein: CASSLGGGAGGYTEAFF. The gene calls are TRBV7-9 and TRBJ1-1, with D perhaps TRBD1 (5 bases). The CDR3 loop spans 17 amino acids. V shed 1 base and J shed 3 bases, with 18 bases lying between them. Germline V gene lookup returns CDR1 SEHNR and CDR2 FQNEAQ (reference sequence).

The genes are TRBV7-2 and TRBJ1-2; D is uncertain. CDR1 is SGHTA, CDR2 FQGNSA, per germline. The CDR3 covers 15 residues. V dropped 5 bases and J dropped 6 bases, with 19 bases sitting between them. Here the CDR3 reads CASSRRQAQLDGYTF. The CDR3 nucleotides are TGTGCCAGCAGCCGGAGGCAGGCCCAGCTCGATGGCTACACCTTC. Using reference TRBV7-2 and TRBJ1-2 for the parts outside the CDR3, the full variable domain is GAGVSQSPSNKVTEKGKDVELRCDPISGHTALYWYRQSLGQGLEFLIYFQGNSAPDKSGLPSDRFSAERTGGSVSTLTIQRTQQEDSAVYLCASSRRQAQLDGYTFGSGTRLTVV.

The chain is built from TRBV12-5 and TRBJ2-1; D is unresolved. CDR1 LGHNT and CDR2 FRNRAP come from the germline V gene. This CDR3 spans 13 amino acids. Deletions cut 5 bases from V and 2 bases from J, with 7 bases between. This chain's CDR3 is CASGKGTYNEQFF. CDR3 DNA: TGTGCTAGTGGTAAAGGGACCTACAATGAGCAGTTCTTC.

This chain connects TRBV28 to TRBJ1-3; D uncertain. The germline V gene has CDR1 MDHEN and CDR2 SYDVKM. The CDR3 extends over 15 amino acids. V gave up 1 base and J gave up 0 bases, with 7 bases separating them. The CDR3 reads CASSLFSDSGNTIYF. CDR3 coding DNA: TGTGCCAGCAGTTTATTTTCAGACTCTGGAAACACCATATATTTT.

The rearrangement links TRBV5-1 to TRBJ1-2; D remains unclear. The CDR3 covers 13 residues. Trimming removed 5 bases from V and 0 bases from J, with 8 bases in between. The V gene's germline CDR1 is SGHRS and CDR2 YFSETQ. Written as DNA, the CDR3 is TGCGCCAGCAGGGCAGGAGCTAACTATGGCTACACCTTC. This gives the protein CASRAGANYGYTF.

The chain combines TRBV18 with TRBJ1-1, with no clear D. The germline V gene encodes CDR1 KGHSH and CDR2 LQKENI. The V end was cut by 3 bases, the J end by 1 base, with 9 bases between. This CDR3 comprises 14 residues. The CDR3 region is CASSPPNQNTEAFF. The CDR3, as DNA: TGTGCCAGCTCACCCCCTAACCAGAACACTGAAGCTTTCTTT.

This rearrangement joins TRBV6-5 to TRBJ2-7; D uncertain. This CDR3 has 13 residues. The ends were cut back, 0 bases at V and 3 bases at J, with 6 bases in the middle. Germline loops: CDR1 MNHEY, CDR2 SVGAGI. For the CDR3, the DNA is TGTGCCAGCAGTTACTCGAAGGGCTACGAGCAGTACTTC. Translation gives CASSYSKGYEQYF.

This clone was seen once. This chain joins TRBV5-1 and TRBJ1-1; D remains unclear. V was pared by 6 bases and J by 3 bases, with 12 bases between. CDR1 and CDR2 (germline): SGHRS, YFSETQ. This CDR3 contains 13 residues. The CDR3 here is CASKIERDTEAFF. CDR3 sequence (DNA): TGCGCCAGCAAGATCGAACGGGACACTGAAGCTTTCTTT.

The chain has TRBV6-5 and TRBJ2-3, with a weak D call TRBD2 (6 bases). CDR3 length equals 16 residues. V was pared by 0 bases and J by 6 bases, with 16 bases between. Per germline, CDR1 MNHEY and CDR2 SVGAGI. This chain's CDR3 is CASSYSRGLWEDTQYF. CDR3 bases: TGTGCCAGCAGTTACTCGAGGGGACTTTGGGAGGATACGCAGTATTTT.

This rearrangement joins TRBV28 to TRBJ2-1; D possibly matches TRBD1 or TRBD2 (5 bases each). This CDR3 comprises 15 residues. With 3 bases removed from V and 9 bases from J, the gap between germline ends came to 18 bases. From germline, CDR1 is MDHEN and CDR2 SYDVKM. The CDR3: CASSFRPGTRSEQFF. The CDR3 nucleotides read TGTGCCAGCAGTTTTAGGCCAGGGACGCGCAGTGAGCAGTTCTTC.

The genes are TRBV2 and TRBJ1-2; weak D call: TRBD1 (5 bases). V gave up 8 bases and J gave up 7 bases, with 14 bases separating them. Germline V CDR1 and CDR2: SNHLY, FYNNEI. CDR3 length: 12 residues. The CDR3 is CASLRSRGGYTF. The CDR3, as DNA: TGTGCCAGCCTCAGGTCTAGGGGTGGCTACACCTTC.

This clone was recorded a few times. This chain uses TRBV7-9 with TRBJ2-7; D unresolved. CDR3 length: 12 amino acids. Trimming took 4 bases from V and 3 from J, leaving 7 bases between them. Germline loops: CDR1 SEHNR, CDR2 FQNEAQ (reference sequence). The CDR3 nucleotides read TGTGCCAGCAGCTCGGCAGTCTACGAGCAGTACTTC. Its translation is CASSSAVYEQYF. Drawing the rest from reference TRBV7-9 and TRBJ2-7, the complete variable domain is DTGVSQNPRHKITKRGQNVTFRCDPISEHNRLYWYRQTLGQGPEFLTYFQNEAQLEKSRLLSDRFSAERPKGSFSTLEIQRTEQGDSAMYLCASSSAVYEQYFGPGTRLTVT.

The J gene is TRBJ1-1, the V gene TRBV15; unclear D gene. The CDR3 has 16 residues. Trimming cost V 0 bases and J 4 bases, with 15 bases left between them. Germline values: CDR1 LNHNV, CDR2 YYDKDF (reference sequence). CDR3 in DNA: TGTGCCACCAGCAGAGATCCGAACAGCCGGGCCACTGAAGCTTTCTTT. This encodes CATSRDPNSRATEAFF.

This rearrangement joins TRBV28 to TRBJ1-6, with D hard to call. The germline V gene encodes CDR1 MDHEN and CDR2 SYDVKM. V was trimmed by 7 bases and J by 6 bases, leaving 10 bases between them. The CDR3 totals 13 residues. The CDR3 reads CASKAAGNSPLHF. In DNA, the CDR3 is TGTGCCAGCAAGGCAGCCGGTAATTCACCCCTCCACTTT.

The J gene is TRBJ2-7, the V gene TRBV10-3; the D is unclear. Germline V lookup: CDR1 ENHRY, CDR2 SYGVKD. This CDR3 contains 15 residues. Trimming stripped 0 bases from V and 3 bases from J, with 12 bases between. Written as DNA, the CDR3 is TGTGCCATCAGTGAGTCGAGCGCCAGTAACTACGAGCAGTACTTC. Its protein product is CAISESSASNYEQYF.

V gene TRBV6-6 combines with J gene TRBJ2-6; D unresolved. Germline values: CDR1 MNHNY, CDR2 SVGAGI (reference sequence). V lost 2 bases, J lost 4 bases, and 9 bases lay in between. The length of the CDR3 is 15 residues. CDR3 region: CASSYVGSGANVLTF. Written as DNA, the CDR3 is TGTGCCAGCAGTTACGTGGGGTCCGGGGCCAACGTCCTGACTTTC.

The chain uses TRBV7-2 and TRBJ2-3, with TRBD1 as a possible D gene (5 bases). With 2 bases removed from V and 0 bases from J, the gap between germline ends came to 6 bases. Germline V gives CDR1 SGHTA, CDR2 FQGNSA. This CDR3 comprises 14 residues. CDR3 DNA sequence: TGTGCCAGCAGCTTAAGACAGAGCACAGATACGCAGTATTTT. Protein sequence: CASSLRQSTDTQYF.

This chain connects TRBV28 to TRBJ1-4, with a weak D call TRBD1 (6 bases). This CDR3 has 15 amino acids. The germline gives CDR1 MDHEN, CDR2 SYDVKM. Trimming stripped 6 bases from V and 7 bases from J, with 18 bases between. The CDR3 DNA sequence: TGTGCCAGCAGCATTCCTCGGGGGCCGGTTGAAAAACTGTTTTTT. It is translated as CASSIPRGPVEKLFF.

The chain combines TRBV25-1 with TRBJ1-4, with 7 bases identical to TRBD1. The germline V gene encodes CDR1 MGHDK and CDR2 SYGVNS. The CDR3 sequence is 14 residues long. V lost 4 bases and J lost 8; bases outside the gene matches: 7. CDR3 sequence (DNA): TGTGCCAGCAGTGGCCCACAGGGGTACGAAAAACTGTTTTTT. It encodes CASSGPQGYEKLFF.

This clone was picked up a small number of times. V is TRBV7-2 and J is TRBJ2-7, with TRBD2 as a possible D gene (6 bases). The CDR3 has 14 residues. The V end lost 4 bases, the J end lost 2 bases, and 12 bases lay between the germline ends. Germline values: CDR1 SGHTA, CDR2 FQGNSA. CDR3 bases: TGTGCCAGCAGCTCGGGAGTTTTACCCTACGAGCAGTACTTC. Translating it yields CASSSGVLPYEQYF.

The CDR3 sequence is CASKPGASYNEQFF. CDR3 sequence (DNA): TGTGCCAGCAAACCGGGGGCCTCCTACAATGAGCAGTTCTTC. The rearrangement links TRBV7-9 to TRBJ2-1; either TRBD1 or TRBD2 may fit D (6 bases each). The V end lost 7 bases, the J end lost 0 bases, and 10 bases lay between the germline ends. The germline V gene encodes CDR1 SEHNR and CDR2 FQNEAQ (reference sequence). This CDR3 comprises 14 residues.

The chain joins TRBV2 to TRBJ2-5; TRBD2 aligns across 9 bases. Trimming cost V 5 bases and J 5 bases; bases outside gene matches: 12. The CDR3 extends over 16 amino acids. Germline CDR1 and CDR2: SNHLY and FYNNEI. The CDR3 bases are TGTGCCAGCAGTCGTAATCGCGGGGGGGCCTTTGAGACCCAGTACTTC. Residues: CASSRNRGGAFETQYF.

The chain joins TRBV5-4 to TRBJ2-2; 7 bases map to TRBD1. The length of the CDR3 is 15 residues. The ends lost 0 bases at V and 1 base at J; junction bases unmatched: 0. Germline assignment: CDR1 SGHNT and CDR2 YYREEE (reference sequence). CDR3 amino acids: CASSLGQGNTGELFF. For the CDR3, the DNA is TGTGCCAGCAGCTTGGGACAGGGGAACACCGGGGAGCTGTTTTTT.

J is TRBJ1-2 and V is TRBV27; D unresolved. The CDR3 is made up of 17 amino acids. The germline V gene encodes CDR1 MNHEY and CDR2 SMNVEV (reference sequence). V was pared by 2 bases and J by 0 bases, with 16 bases between. This CDR3 reads CASSLRGGGRPNYGYTF. The CDR3 DNA reads as TGTGCCAGCAGTTTACGAGGTGGAGGTCGCCCTAACTATGGCTACACCTTC.

Here the CDR3 reads CAISEHRQETQYF. CDR3 sequence (DNA): TGTGCCATCAGTGAGCACAGACAAGAGACCCAGTACTTC. The rearrangement uses TRBV10-3 and TRBJ2-5; D is ambiguous. Per the germline V gene, CDR1 is ENHRY and CDR2 is SYGVKD. The CDR3 totals 13 residues. V was clipped by 2 bases and J by 2 bases, with 6 bases between them.

This sequence joins TRBV7-9 and TRBJ2-7; TRBD2 is a possible D gene (5 bases). The CDR3 totals 11 residues. Germline CDR1 and CDR2: SEHNR and FQNEAQ (reference sequence). Trimming took off 8 bases at V and 0 bases at J, with 5 bases between the two ends. As DNA, the CDR3 is TGTGCCAGCGGAGGCTCCTACGAGCAGTACTTC. Translating it yields CASGGSYEQYF.

The chain combines TRBV4-3 with TRBJ1-2; 8 bases match TRBD1. With V trimmed by 0 bases and J by 7 bases, 1 base remained unmatched. Germline lookup yields CDR1 LGHNA and CDR2 YSLEER. This CDR3 contains 13 residues. CDR3: CASSQETGGGYTF. The DNA of the CDR3 is TGCGCCAGCAGCCAAGAAACAGGGGGTGGCTACACCTTC.

The chain couples TRBV27 to TRBJ2-7; no clear D gene. CDR3 length: 15 residues. The V end was cut by 4 bases, the J end by 2 bases, with 15 bases between. The germline V gene encodes CDR1 MNHEY and CDR2 SMNVEV (reference sequence). The CDR3 here is CASSYSVFGTYEQYF. The CDR3 DNA sequence: TGTGCCAGCAGTTATTCAGTCTTCGGCACCTACGAGCAGTACTTC.

V and J are TRBV5-5 and TRBJ2-3; 8 bases agree with TRBD1. The germline V gene encodes CDR1 SGHKS and CDR2 YYEKEE (reference sequence). The CDR3 spans 15 residues. After removal of 4 bases from V and 0 bases from J, the junction contained 4 bases not matched to a gene. The CDR3 reads CASSQRTGSTDTQYF. The CDR3 nucleotides read TGTGCCAGCAGCCAGCGGACAGGGAGCACAGATACGCAGTATTTT.